A single sample gave rise to the 14 T cell receptor beta chains below, sequenced in a study of T-cell memory formation after mild COVID-19. MiXCR was run by TCRdb on the 5' RACE reads, yielding one entry per CDR3 protein. This sample has 350,000 to 500,000 distinct CDR3 sequences, with more than 15% found just once. Sample: PBMCs or a T cell subset sorted from them (not recorded which). The receptors were sampled from a man between 18 and 29 years old who had mild COVID-19 (a few samples of this study predate the infection). Cell type and time point are not known.

This chain joins TRBV2 and TRBJ2-5, with TRBD1 identical over 7 bases. This CDR3 is 14 amino acids long. CDR1 and CDR2 (germline): SNHLY, FYNNEI. V shed 6 bases and J 1 base; nucleotides not matched to a gene: 5. This chain's CDR3 is CASSGTVRQETQYF. CDR3 in DNA: TGTGCCAGCAGCGGGACAGTTCGCCAAGAGACCCAGTACTTC.

The rearrangement uses TRBV24-1 and TRBJ2-7, with D perhaps matching TRBD2 (5 bases). Germline V gene lookup returns CDR1 KGHDR and CDR2 SFDVKD. The CDR3 spans 8 residues. V lost 6 bases to trimming and J lost 12 bases, with 5 bases between them. CDR3 sequence: CATSRGYF. CDR3 DNA: TGTGCCACCAGTCGGGGGTACTTC.

V gene TRBV7-2 combines with J gene TRBJ2-3; D remains unclear. Per the germline V gene, CDR1 is SGHTA and CDR2 is FQGNSA. The V gene lost 5 bases and the J gene lost 6 bases, with 9 bases spanning the gap. This CDR3 is 12 amino acids long. In DNA, the CDR3 is TGTGCCAGCAGCCCCATCTCGGATACGCAGTATTTT. Its translation: CASSPISDTQYF.

The chain uses TRBV7-6 and TRBJ2-7; the D is unclear. The CDR3 is 13 residues long. Germline loops: CDR1 SGHVS, CDR2 FNYEAQ. Trimming shortened V by 1 base and J by 7 bases, and 11 bases separated the two germline ends. The CDR3 loop is CASSLGQVGEQYF. The CDR3 DNA is TGTGCCAGCAGCTTAGGGCAAGTGGGGGAGCAGTACTTC.

The chain couples TRBV5-1 to TRBJ1-2; D may be TRBD1 (5 bases). V lost 4 bases and J lost 4, with 17 bases in between. This CDR3 spans 15 amino acids. Germline V gene sequence: CDR1 SGHRS, CDR2 YFSETQ. CDR3 sequence reads: CASSPYATGVYGYTF. The CDR3, as DNA: TGCGCCAGCAGCCCTTATGCCACAGGAGTCTATGGCTACACCTTC.

This clonotype was recorded a few times. The CDR3, as DNA: TGTGCCAGCATCGCGGACTACTCTTATACGCAGTATTTT. Translated: CASIADYSYTQYF. V is TRBV25-1 and J is TRBJ2-3; D is perhaps TRBD2 (6 bases). V dropped 7 bases and J dropped 7 bases, with 15 bases sitting between them. Germline-derived CDR1 and CDR2 are MGHDK and SYGVNS. The CDR3 extends over 13 amino acids.

This clonotype came up a few times. The chain uses TRBV5-1 and TRBJ2-7; the match to TRBD2 covers 11 bases. V dropped 4 bases and J dropped 1; count of bases not matched to a gene: 1. This CDR3 has 14 amino acids. CDR1 is SGHRS and CDR2 is YFSETQ in the germline V gene. The CDR3 is CASSLAGGSYEQYV. In DNA, the CDR3 is TGCGCCAGCAGCCTAGCGGGGGGATCCTACGAGCAGTACGTC.

This clonotype turned up a few times. This chain connects TRBV18 to TRBJ2-7, with TRBD1 matching over 7 bases. The CDR3 has 15 residues. Looked up from germline, CDR1 is KGHSH and CDR2 is LQKENI. V gave up 3 bases and J gave up 3 bases; unmatched junction bases: 8. The CDR3 coding sequence is TGTGCCAGCTCACCCTCGACAGGGTTAAGCTACGAGCAGTACTTC. Translated, it gives CASSPSTGLSYEQYF.

The V call is TRBV9, the J call TRBJ1-1, with 10 nucleotides matching TRBD1. Germline lookup yields CDR1 SGDLS and CDR2 YYNGEE. The length of the CDR3 is 15 residues. The junction had 9 bases not matched to a gene; V was cut back by 5 bases and J by 5 bases. This CDR3 is CASRDATGGFTEAFF. CDR3 coding DNA: TGTGCCAGCAGAGACGCGACAGGGGGCTTTACTGAAGCTTTCTTT.

V and J are TRBV2 and TRBJ2-7, with D perhaps given as TRBD1 or TRBD2 (5 bases each). Germline-derived CDR1 and CDR2 are SNHLY and FYNNEI. The CDR3 runs 14 residues. Trimming stripped 3 bases from V and 2 bases from J, with 11 bases between. Here the CDR3 DNA reads TGTGCCAGCAGTGATTTAGGGACCACCTACGAGCAGTACGTC. Translating gives CASSDLGTTYEQYV.

This clonotype was seen a few times. The J gene is TRBJ2-2, the V gene TRBV7-3, with D possibly matching TRBD1 (7 bases). The CDR3 runs 14 residues. Germline loops: CDR1 SGHTA, CDR2 FQGTGA. Between the trimmed V and J ends, which lost 5 bases and 7 bases, there was a span of 14 bases. This CDR3 reads CASSRQGLGGELFF. Here the CDR3 DNA reads TGTGCCAGCAGCCGACAGGGACTGGGCGGGGAGCTGTTTTTT.

The rearrangement uses TRBV9 and TRBJ1-6; the match to TRBD1 covers 9 bases. The length of the CDR3 is 16 residues. With 1 base clipped from V and 8 bases from J, the junction kept 7 bases outside the gene matches. Looked up from germline, CDR1 is SGDLS and CDR2 is YYNGEE. The CDR3 here is CASSVSRDREDSPLHF. The CDR3 DNA reads as TGTGCCAGCAGCGTAAGTCGGGACAGGGAAGATTCACCCCTCCACTTT.

This clonotype was counted ten times or more. The rearrangement links TRBV4-2 to TRBJ2-3; TRBD2 aligns across 8 bases. Germline V CDR1 and CDR2: LGHNA, YNFKEQ. The CDR3 is made up of 16 amino acids. V trimming: 0 bases; J trimming: 4 bases; junction bases outside the gene matches: 6. The CDR3 DNA follows: TGTGCCAGCAGCCAAGATCAGGGACTAGGCGCAGATACGCAGTATTTT. It encodes CASSQDQGLGADTQYF.

The chain joins TRBV20-1 to TRBJ2-7; perhaps TRBD1 as D (6 bases). Germline V lookup: CDR1 DFQATT, CDR2 SNEGSKA (reference sequence). This CDR3 has 14 amino acids. Trimming removed 2 bases at V and 6 bases at J, with 17 bases between. CDR3 in amino acids: CSARRGAGVGEQYV. The CDR3, as DNA: TGCAGTGCTAGAAGGGGAGCAGGGGTTGGCGAGCAGTACGTC.